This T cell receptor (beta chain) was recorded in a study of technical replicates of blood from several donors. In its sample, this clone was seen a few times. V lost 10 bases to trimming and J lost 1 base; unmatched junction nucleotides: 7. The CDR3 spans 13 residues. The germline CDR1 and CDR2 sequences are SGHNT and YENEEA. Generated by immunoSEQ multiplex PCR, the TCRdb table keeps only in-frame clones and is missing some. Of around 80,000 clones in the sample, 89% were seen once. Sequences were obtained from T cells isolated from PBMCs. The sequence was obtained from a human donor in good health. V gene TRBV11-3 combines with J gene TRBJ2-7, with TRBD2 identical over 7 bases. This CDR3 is CATMSGTSYEQYF. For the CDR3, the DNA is TGTGCCACCATGAGCGGGACGTCCTACGAGCAGTACTTC.